These T cell receptor beta chains were read from a single sample in a study of blood T cell repertoires in COVID-19. Measured with immunoSEQ multiplex PCR; TCRdb has only the in-frame clones, and not every one. The table records more than 200,000 clones, about 85% of them present only once. Sequences were obtained from PBMCs or T cells enriched from blood (not recorded which). These receptors all come from a man younger than 40 who had recovered from COVID-19. The CDR3 runs from the conserved cysteine through the conserved F or W. The order of the fields is V gene, clone size, D gene, J gene, CDR3 DNA, CDR3 protein. The D gene is left open where the match is weak. Clone size, where shown, is once, few, many, or a class for clones that have expanded.

TRBV4-1	NA	TRBD1	TRBJ2-2	TGCGCCAGCAGCCCCGGACAGGGGCGAGACACCGGGGAGCTGTTTTTT	CASSPGQGRDTGELFF
TRBV28	NA	NA	TRBJ1-2	TGTGCCAGCAGTTGGGGGACTTTCTACACCTTC	CASSWGTFYTF
TRBV9	NA	NA	TRBJ2-1	TGTGCCAGCAGCGCGGACTTTGATGAGCAGTTCTTC	CASSADFDEQFF
TRBV7-8	NA	TRBD1	TRBJ1-6	TGTGCCAGCAGCTTGACAGGGGGCGAATCACCCCTCCACTTT	CASSLTGGESPLHF
TRBV19	NA	TRBD2	TRBJ2-1	TGTGCCAGTAGTATAGTCTGGGCTAGCGGCCCAAATGAGCAGTTCTTC	CASSIVWASGPNEQFF
TRBV18	NA	TRBD2	TRBJ2-2	TGTGCCAGCTCACCGCGGACTAGCGGGGGGCCTTACACCGGGGAGCTGTTTTTT	CASSPRTSGGPYTGELFF
TRBV6-5	NA	NA	TRBJ2-2	TGTGCCAGCAAGAGGCCTCTCACCGGGGAGCTGTTTTTT	CASKRPLTGELFF
TRBV2	NA	NA	TRBJ1-1	TGTGCCAGCAGTGAAAATCGGTACACTGAAGCTTTCTTT	CASSENRYTEAFF
TRBV3-1/TRBV3-2	NA	NA	TRBJ1-3	TGTGCCAGCAGCCTCGGCAGGGGAAACACCATATATTTT	CASSLGRGNTIYF
TRBV28	NA	NA	TRBJ1-1	TGTGCCAGCAGTTTACGAGGTGAAGCTTTCTTT	CASSLRGEAFF
TRBV11-3	NA	TRBD2	TRBJ2-1	TGTGCCAGCAGCCCAACGGGACTAGCGGGGTTAAATGAGCAGTTCTTC	CASSPTGLAGLNEQFF
TRBV27	NA	NA	TRBJ1-5	TGTGCCAGCCGCCGGACTCTTACACGGGATCAGCCCCAGCATTTT	CASRRTLTRDQPQHF
TRBV4-2	NA	TRBD1	TRBJ1-6	TGTGCCAGCAGCCAGGCAGAGGGACAGACAAATTCACCCCTCCACTTT	CASSQAEGQTNSPLHF
TRBV4-1	NA	NA	TRBJ2-7	TGCGCCAGCAGCCCGTCCGACGGGCCTGAGGGATACGGGCAGTACTTC	CASSPSDGPEGYGQYF
TRBV7-9	NA	NA	TRBJ2-7	TGTGCCAGCAGCCCCGACACACTTCCGACAGGACGGGACGAGCAGTACTTC	CASSPDTLPTGRDEQYF
TRBV30	NA	NA	TRBJ1-2	TGTGCCTGGACCCCTTTCGGGGGATATGGCTACACCTTC	CAWTPFGGYGYTF
TRBV4-2	NA	TRBD1	TRBJ1-1	TGTGCCAGCAGCCTCACCCACAATTCGGGTGTAGGGGGCGTCGGCACTGAAGCTTTCTTT	CASSLTHNSGVGGVGTEAFF
TRBV3-1/TRBV3-2	many	NA	TRBJ1-1	TGTGCCAGCAGCCCAAGGGGCAGTGAAGCTTTCTTT	CASSPRGSEAFF
TRBV18	NA	NA	TRBJ1-4	TGTGCCAGCTCACCAGCTTTAGACAAAGATTTTACGGCAACTAATGAAAAACTGTTTTTT	CASSPALDKDFTATNEKLFF
TRBV13	NA	TRBD1	TRBJ2-2	TGTGCCAGCAGTTCACCCGGGACAGGGCTTCGTAACACCGGGGAGCTGTTTTTT	CASSSPGTGLRNTGELFF
TRBV7-9	NA	NA	TRBJ2-2	TGTGCCAGCAGCTTTACAGGAACCGGGGAGCTGTTTTTT	CASSFTGTGELFF
TRBV11-3	NA	NA	TRBJ2-7	TGTGCCAGCAGCCTGGCTACAGGCCCGTACGAGCAGTACTTC	CASSLATGPYEQYF
TRBV6-5	once	NA	TRBJ2-2	TGTGCCAGCACCTTCGGCGGGGAGCTGTTTTTT	CASTFGGELFF
TRBV30	few	NA	TRBJ2-7	TGTGCCTGGAGTGTGAGGGCTGGGCAGTACTTC	CAWSVRAGQYF
TRBV9	NA	TRBD2	TRBJ2-3	TGTGCCAGCAGCGTAGCGTCCAGCGGGAGTTTTTCTGATACGCAGTATTTT	CASSVASSGSFSDTQYF
TRBV7-2	NA	TRBD2	TRBJ2-3	TGTGCCAGCAGCTTAGATGCTCGGGCGGGGGGCGCAGATACGCAGTATTTT	CASSLDARAGGADTQYF
TRBV6-1	NA	TRBD1	TRBJ1-2	TGTGCCAGCAGTGATGGGATGGGACAGGGAACCTATGGCTACACCTTC	CASSDGMGQGTYGYTF
TRBV10-1	NA	NA	TRBJ1-2	TGCGCCAGCAGTGATAATTTCGTAACAGCTGATGGCTACACCTTC	CASSDNFVTADGYTF
TRBV7-2	once	TRBD2	TRBJ2-3	TGTGCCAGCAGCTTTGCCCCGTCTGCGGGGGGCCGCACAGATACGCAGTATTTT	CASSFAPSAGGRTDTQYF
TRBV2	NA	TRBD1	TRBJ2-2	TGTGCCAGCCTCCGGGACAGGCAAATAAGGGGGGAGCTGTTTTTT	CASLRDRQIRGELFF
TRBV5-1	NA	TRBD1	TRBJ1-3	TGCGCCAGCAGCCTAGACAGGGCCTCTGGAAACACCATATATTTT	CASSLDRASGNTIYF
TRBV7-2	NA	TRBD1	TRBJ1-3	TGTGCCAGCAGCTTATTCCCCGGGACAGAAGGAAACACCATATATTTT	CASSLFPGTEGNTIYF
TRBV19	NA	TRBD1	TRBJ1-5	TGTGCCAGTAGGGGTTGGACAGGGCGGGATCAGCCCCAGCATTTT	CASRGWTGRDQPQHF
TRBV5-5	NA	NA	TRBJ1-2	TGTGCCAGCAGCTTGTCTCTAACCTATGGCTACACCTTC	CASSLSLTYGYTF
TRBV2	NA	TRBD1	TRBJ2-7	TGTGCCAGCAGTGAGGACAGGGGAAGGCGCGAGCAGTACTTC	CASSEDRGRREQYF
TRBV12-3/TRBV12-4	NA	NA	TRBJ2-7	TGTGCCAGCAGTTTGCGGCCCAACGAGCAGTACTTC	CASSLRPNEQYF
TRBV29-1	NA	NA	TRBJ2-7	TGCAGCGTTGTTGAAGGCGGGTACGAGCAGTACTTC	CSVVEGGYEQYF
TRBV4-2	NA	TRBD2	TRBJ2-7	TGTGCCAGCAGCCAAGATTGGGGGGGCTCCTACGAGCAGTACTTC	CASSQDWGGSYEQYF
TRBV7-8	NA	TRBD1	TRBJ1-1	TGTGCCAGCGGGAGACAGGGGAACACTGAAGCTTTCTTT	CASGRQGNTEAFF
TRBV5-1	NA	TRBD1	TRBJ1-1	TGCGCCAGCAGCTCGGGACAGGGGACGACTGAAGCTTTCTTT	CASSSGQGTTEAFF
TRBV11-2	NA	NA	TRBJ1-3	TGTGCCAGCAGCCCGATCGGTACAGCCGCCTCCTCTGGAAACACCATATATTTT	CASSPIGTAASSGNTIYF